This T cell receptor beta chain originates from a study of CD8+ T cells in alopecia areata. Study summary: Patients in the treated group were given tofacitinib by mouth, 5 to 10 mg twice a day. A 6-month period off drug followed tofacitinib, which lasted 6 to 18 months.

The germline CDR1 and CDR2 sequences are LNHDA and SQIVND (reference sequence). This CDR3 region has 14 residues. The V gene end was trimmed by 3 bases and the J gene end by 2 bases; junction bases not matched to a gene: 4. Notes on this clone: The sample has other DNA sequences that encode this CDR3 too.

Sequencing templates came from extracted RNA that was reverse transcribed into cDNA. Assay used: immunoSEQ multiplex PCR; TCRdb lists only in-frame clones, some missing. Of 120,000 to 150,000 clones listed, roughly four fifths are singletons. As to treatment: oral pan-JAK inhibitor, 5-10 mg twice daily. The investigators collected lesional scalp punch biopsies and peripheral blood from alopecia areata patients. This chain joins TRBV19 and TRBJ2-7; 7 nucleotides line up with TRBD1. This TCR derives from a human donor with alopecia areata. The sequencing here drew on CD8+ T cells sorted from blood, taken at week 4, from a patient treated with tofacitinib. The CDR3 sequence: CASSIGQGAYEQYF. The CDR3 DNA is TGTGCCAGTAGTATCGGGCAGGGGGCCTACGAGCAGTACTTC. The full variable domain, rest sourced from reference TRBV19 and TRBJ2-7, is DGGITQSPKYLFRKEGQNVTLSCEQNLNHDAMYWYRQDPGQGLRLIYYSQIVNDFQKGDIAEGYSVSREKKESFPLTVTSAQKNPTAFYLCASSIGQGAYEQYFGPGTRLTVT.